The source of this TCR beta chain is a study of post-analysis software for immune sequencing data (dated by TCRdb to the mid-2010s). Broadly, across the study: Disease courses on record covered relapsing-remitting, secondary progressive and progressive-relapsing multiple sclerosis, though some patients had no subtype annotation. Patient repertoires were compared against some twelve previously published healthy control repertoires from donors aged roughly 6 to 26 years. A subset of samples was prepared in parallel using single-end sample barcoding, then pooled and co-amplified after Illumina adapter ligation.

This clonotype showed up just a few times. Its recognized antigen is unknown. No base qualities exist here, and no much larger clone lies one base off it. Inclusive of the bounding cysteine and phenylalanine, the CDR3 is 14 residues long. CDR3 DNA only is kept here, 42 bases in frame from base 1. CDR1 is given as LNHDA and CDR2 as SQIVND, both from the germline V gene (reference sequence). V is reduced by 6 bases and J by 1 base, leaving a spacing of 13 bases between them. The library was generated by PCR. Reads for this sample came from an Illumina HiSeq 2500. To reduce PCR and sequencing biases, unique molecular identifiers were incorporated into the TCR beta cDNA libraries. Roughly 500,000 cDNA molecules were obtained per 1 to 10 million input T cells, so each molecule approximated one T cell. The patient libraries were prepared and sequenced with the same protocol used for the earlier healthy control dataset. Samples belonging to the same batch were prepared together, multiplexed and sequenced on a shared HiSeq lane. The authors processed their data as follows. MIGEC handled the raw barcoded reads, throwing out single-read molecular identifier groups before consensus assembly and CDR3 extraction. Clonotype tables were post-analysed with VDJtools, normalizing diversity by down-sampling all datasets to the smallest sample size. To correct batch-related cross-sample contamination, repertoire overlap clustering matched CDR3 amino acid sequences but not nucleotide sequences. TCRdb reanalyzed the raw reads on its own, using fastp at Q25 for trimming and MiXCR for clone calling, and kept in-frame beta chains. Each entry merges the rows of one CDR3 protein and shows their most common DNA and genes. These V and J calls rely on TCRdb rather than the paper's analysis. For this sample there are under 200,000 distinct CDR3 sequences; 29% appear just once. The top ten hold about 3.4% of the sample.

TCR beta repertoires were profiled from peripheral blood of about a dozen young patients with multiple sclerosis to demonstrate the VDJtools post-analysis software. The multiple sclerosis patients were children and adolescents ranging in age from roughly 6 to 16 years. The paper's findings and limits, for the study overall: When samples were clustered directly using the F measure, samples prepared in the same batch co-clustered strongly, which prompted a batch-effect correction. Significantly lower normalized Chao1 diversity was found in multiple sclerosis patients than in controls, suggesting substantial peripheral T-cell clonal expansion. Significantly higher frequencies in patients than in controls were found for roughly 5 TRBV segments, including TRBV5-6, TRBV5-1 and TRBV20-1. The control group was slightly older than the multiple sclerosis patient group.

This receptor chain uses TRBV19 and TRBJ2-7; the D gene is perhaps TRBD1, from 6 matching bases. The sequencing sample was made of blood. The TCR sequence derives from a girl aged 2-17 years with multiple sclerosis. The CDR3 reads CASSPGHSSYEQYF. Read as DNA, the sequence is TGTGCCAGTAGCCCGGGACACTCTTCCTACGAGCAGTACTTC.